This T cell receptor beta chain is drawn from a study of cytomegalovirus exposure and HLA in healthy donors. Study-level points and caveats: Follow-up analysis later connected one missense variant in DCLRE1C with trimming of TCR beta V- and J-genes.

With respect to this clone: The antigen remains undetermined.

CDR3 length equals 12 residues. The V gene lost 1 base and the J gene lost 6 bases, with 6 bases spanning the gap. Germline V CDR1 and CDR2: MGHRA, YSYEKL. With 60 Vbeta and 13 Jbeta primers, the PCR was carried out. Method: immunoSEQ multiplex PCR; TCRdb's copy keeps in-frame clones and lacks some. The profile covers a few hundred thousand clones, with approximately 78% appearing a single time and 2.5% to 3.5% taken by the ten largest. The receptor comes from a man under 40 in good health and CMV-seronegative. The genes are TRBV4-1 and TRBJ1-2, with no clear D. The source material was PBMCs. The CDR3 loop is CASSQGQDGYTF. The DNA of the CDR3 is TGCGCCAGCAGCCAAGGGCAAGATGGCTACACCTTC.